This T cell receptor (beta chain) was identified in a study of T cell responses to AZD1222 COVID-19 vaccine. Measured with immunoSEQ multiplex PCR; TCRdb has only the in-frame clones, and not every one. Of 100,000 to 150,000 clones in the sample, around nine tenths were seen once. Overall study results and limits: Among the donors, most were white British and more were female, and clonal diversity was possibly underestimated. Researchers report vaccine-associated CD4 TCRs spanning spike, with dominance at 160-218 and 743-854. Unmutated variant regions are reportedly targeted by nearly half of spike-specific TCRs. Vaccination with two AZD1222 doses was followed by a rise in Spike-specific TCR breadth and depth.

Points on this clone: What it binds is unknown.

CDR1 MNHEY and CDR2 SMNVEV come from the germline V gene (reference sequence). V was clipped by 3 bases and J by 10 bases, with 22 bases between them. The CDR3 is made up of 16 amino acids. The sequenced sample was peripheral blood, obtained on day 0 of AZD1222 vaccination. This chain uses TRBV27 with TRBJ2-1, with D unresolved. The source is an adult in good health. In DNA, the CDR3 is TGTGCCAGCAGTTTGACTTCAGTAGGGCCCCCCCGGGAGCAGTTCTTC. Translation: CASSLTSVGPPREQFF.